The TCR beta chain under discussion was sequenced for a study of blood T cell repertoires in COVID-19. The CDR3 is made up of 13 amino acids. Germline-derived CDR1 and CDR2 are SGHAT and FQNNGV. V was trimmed by 0 bases and J by 12 bases, leaving 12 bases between them. Sequencing used immunoSEQ multiplex PCR; TCRdb keeps in-frame clones, though not all of them. The sample carries about 200,000 clones, roughly 82% recorded once. This chain links TRBV11-2 with TRBJ1-5; D is uncertain. The sequence was obtained from an older woman with acute COVID-19. The sequenced sample consisted of PBMCs or T cells enriched from blood (not recorded which). DNA of the CDR3: TGTGCCAGCAGCTTAGATCGAAATGCGTTCCAGCATTTT. This translates into CASSLDRNAFQHF.